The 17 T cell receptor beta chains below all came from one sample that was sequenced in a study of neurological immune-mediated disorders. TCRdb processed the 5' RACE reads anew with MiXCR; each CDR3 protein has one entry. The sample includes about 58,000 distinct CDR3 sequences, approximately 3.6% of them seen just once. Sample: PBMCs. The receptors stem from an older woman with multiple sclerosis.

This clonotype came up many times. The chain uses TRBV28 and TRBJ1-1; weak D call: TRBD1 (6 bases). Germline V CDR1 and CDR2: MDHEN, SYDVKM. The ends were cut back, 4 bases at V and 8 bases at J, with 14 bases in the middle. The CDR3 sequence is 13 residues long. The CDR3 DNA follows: TGTGCCAGCAGTTCACTACAGACAGGCGAAGCTTTCTTT. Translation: CASSSLQTGEAFF.

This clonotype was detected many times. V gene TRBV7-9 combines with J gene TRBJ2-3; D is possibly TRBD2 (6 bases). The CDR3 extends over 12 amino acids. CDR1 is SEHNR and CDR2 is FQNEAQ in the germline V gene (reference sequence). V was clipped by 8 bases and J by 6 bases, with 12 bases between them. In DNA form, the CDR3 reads TGTGCCAGCCGGGGGACTTTGGATACGCAGTATTTT. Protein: CASRGTLDTQYF.

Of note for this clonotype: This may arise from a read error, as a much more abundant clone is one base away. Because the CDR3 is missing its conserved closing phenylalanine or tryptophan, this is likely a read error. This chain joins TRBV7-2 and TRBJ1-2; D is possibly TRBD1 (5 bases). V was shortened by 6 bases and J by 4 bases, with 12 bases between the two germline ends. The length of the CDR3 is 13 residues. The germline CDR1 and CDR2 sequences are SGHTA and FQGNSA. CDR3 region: CASSPGQVYGYTC. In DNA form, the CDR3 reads TGTGCCAGCAGTCCAGGACAAGTCTATGGCTACACCTGC.

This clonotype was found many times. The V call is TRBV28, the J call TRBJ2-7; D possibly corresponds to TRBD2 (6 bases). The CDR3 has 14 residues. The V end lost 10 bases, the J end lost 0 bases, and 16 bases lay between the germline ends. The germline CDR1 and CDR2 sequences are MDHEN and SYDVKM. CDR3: CATFDSGFSYEQYF. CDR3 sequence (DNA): TGTGCCACCTTCGACAGCGGGTTCTCCTACGAGCAGTACTTC.

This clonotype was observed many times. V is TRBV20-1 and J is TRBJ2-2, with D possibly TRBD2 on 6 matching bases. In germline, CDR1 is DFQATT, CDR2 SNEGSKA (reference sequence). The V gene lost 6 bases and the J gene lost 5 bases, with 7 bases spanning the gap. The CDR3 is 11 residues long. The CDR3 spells CSAGLTGELFF. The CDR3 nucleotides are TGCAGTGCCGGACTAACCGGGGAGCTGTTTTTT.

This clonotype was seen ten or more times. CDR3 protein: CASSTDLTGGPYEQYF. CDR3 nucleotide sequence: TGTGCCAGCAGTACCGACTTGACAGGGGGCCCCTACGAGCAGTACTTC. The genes are TRBV27 and TRBJ2-7, with TRBD1 matching over 10 bases. CDR1 is MNHEY, CDR2 SMNVEV, per germline (reference sequence). The CDR3 runs 16 residues. With V trimmed by 5 bases and J by 2 bases, 9 bases remained unmatched.

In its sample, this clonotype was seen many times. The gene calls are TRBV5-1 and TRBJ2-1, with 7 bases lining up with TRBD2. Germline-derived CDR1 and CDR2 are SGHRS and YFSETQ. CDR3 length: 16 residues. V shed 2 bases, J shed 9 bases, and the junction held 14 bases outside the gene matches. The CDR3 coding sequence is TGCGCCAGCAGCTTTGAACCCGGGACTAATAATTTTGAGCAGTTCTTC. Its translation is CASSFEPGTNNFEQFF.

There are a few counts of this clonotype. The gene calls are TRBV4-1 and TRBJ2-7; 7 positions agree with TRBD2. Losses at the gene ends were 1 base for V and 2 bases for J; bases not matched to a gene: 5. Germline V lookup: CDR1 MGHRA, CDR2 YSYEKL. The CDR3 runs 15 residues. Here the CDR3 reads CASSQVLAVTYEQYF. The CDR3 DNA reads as TGCGCCAGCAGCCAAGTCCTAGCGGTGACCTACGAGCAGTACTTC.

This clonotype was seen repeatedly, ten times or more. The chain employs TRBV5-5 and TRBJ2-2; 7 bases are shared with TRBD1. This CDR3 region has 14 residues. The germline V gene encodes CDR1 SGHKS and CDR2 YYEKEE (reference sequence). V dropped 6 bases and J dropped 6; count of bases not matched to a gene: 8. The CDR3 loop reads CASIRQGEAGELFF. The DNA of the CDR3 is TGTGCCAGCATCCGACAGGGTGAAGCCGGGGAGCTGTTTTTT.

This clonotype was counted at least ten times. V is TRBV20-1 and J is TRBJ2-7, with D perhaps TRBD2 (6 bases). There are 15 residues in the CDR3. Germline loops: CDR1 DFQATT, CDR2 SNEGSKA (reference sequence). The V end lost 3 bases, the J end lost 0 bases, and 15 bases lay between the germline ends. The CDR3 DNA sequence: TGCAGTGCTAGCGGAGGGTACGGAGGCTCCTACGAGCAGTACTTC. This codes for CSASGGYGGSYEQYF.

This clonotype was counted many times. The CDR3 loop reads CRTAQGMNTEAFF. In DNA, the CDR3 is TGCAGGACGGCACAGGGTATGAACACTGAAGCTTTCTTT. The chain recombines TRBV20-1 with TRBJ1-1; a possible D gene is TRBD1 (6 bases). From germline, CDR1 is DFQATT and CDR2 SNEGSKA (reference sequence). This CDR3 has 13 amino acids.

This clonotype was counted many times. CDR3 region: CASRLSNHYGYTF. The CDR3 nucleotides read TGTGCCAGCAGACTTTCAAATCACTATGGCTACACCTTC. This chain joins TRBV28 and TRBJ1-2, with D hard to call. The CDR3 runs to 13 residues. Between the trimmed V and J ends, which lost 6 bases and 3 bases, there was a span of 11 bases. From germline, CDR1 is MDHEN and CDR2 SYDVKM.

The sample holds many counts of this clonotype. CDR3: CASSSRGGGPYEQYF. The CDR3 DNA is TGTGCCAGCAGCAGCCGCGGGGGGGGCCCCTACGAGCAGTACTTC. The chain is built from TRBV7-2 and TRBJ2-7; TRBD2 aligns across 9 bases. V trimming: 5 bases; J trimming: 2 bases; junction bases outside the gene matches: 7. Germline values: CDR1 SGHTA, CDR2 FQGNSA. The CDR3 is 15 amino acids.

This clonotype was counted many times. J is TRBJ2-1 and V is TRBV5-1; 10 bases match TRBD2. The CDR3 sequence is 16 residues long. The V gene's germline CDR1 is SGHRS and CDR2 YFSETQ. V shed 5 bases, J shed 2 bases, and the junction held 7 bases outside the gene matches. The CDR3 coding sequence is TGCGCCAGCAGGCGGACCGGGACTAGCGCCTACAATGAGCAGTTCTTC. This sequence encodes CASRRTGTSAYNEQFF.

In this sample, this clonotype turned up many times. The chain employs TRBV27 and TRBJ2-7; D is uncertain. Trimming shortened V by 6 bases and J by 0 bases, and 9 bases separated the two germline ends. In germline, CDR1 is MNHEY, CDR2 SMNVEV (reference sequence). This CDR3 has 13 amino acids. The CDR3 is CASRSYSSYEQYF. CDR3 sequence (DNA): TGTGCCAGCAGGTCCTACAGCTCCTACGAGCAGTACTTC.

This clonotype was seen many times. The CDR3 loop is CSARAGTTYNEQFF. The DNA of the CDR3 is TGCAGTGCTAGGGCCGGGACAACCTACAATGAGCAGTTCTTC. The chain is built from TRBV20-1 and TRBJ2-1; perhaps TRBD1 as D (6 bases). Trimming took 3 bases from V and 2 from J, leaving 11 bases between them. CDR1 and CDR2 (germline): DFQATT, SNEGSKA (reference sequence). There are 14 residues in the CDR3.

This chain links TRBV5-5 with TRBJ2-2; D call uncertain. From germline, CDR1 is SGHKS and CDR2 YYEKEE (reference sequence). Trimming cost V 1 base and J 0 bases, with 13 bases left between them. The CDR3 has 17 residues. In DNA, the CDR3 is TGTGCCAGCAGCTTGATCCGATCCGGAGCGAACACCGGGGAGCTGTTTTTT. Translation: CASSLIRSGANTGELFF.